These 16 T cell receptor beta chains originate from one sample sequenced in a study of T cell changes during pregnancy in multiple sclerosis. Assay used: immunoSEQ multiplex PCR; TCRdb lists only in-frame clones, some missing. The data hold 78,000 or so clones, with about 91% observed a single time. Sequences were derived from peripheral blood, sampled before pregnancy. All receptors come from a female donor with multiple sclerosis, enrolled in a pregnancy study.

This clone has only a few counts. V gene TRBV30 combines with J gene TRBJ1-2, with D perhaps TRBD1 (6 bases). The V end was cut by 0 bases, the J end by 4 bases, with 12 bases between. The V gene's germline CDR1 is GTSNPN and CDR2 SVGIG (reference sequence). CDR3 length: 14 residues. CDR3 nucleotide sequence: TGTGCCTGGAGTGTACGACTGGACAGCTATGGCTACACCTTC. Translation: CAWSVRLDSYGYTF. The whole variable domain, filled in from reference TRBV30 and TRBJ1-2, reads SQTIHQWPATLVQPVGSPLSLECTVEGTSNPNLYWYRQAAGRGLQLLFYSVGIGQISSEVPQNLSASRPQDRQFILSSKKLLLSDSGFYLCAWSVRLDSYGYTFGSGTRLTVV.

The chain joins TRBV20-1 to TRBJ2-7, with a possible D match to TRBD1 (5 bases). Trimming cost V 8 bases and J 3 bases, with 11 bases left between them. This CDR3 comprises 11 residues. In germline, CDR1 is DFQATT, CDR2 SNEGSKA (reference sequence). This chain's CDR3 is CSYRTIYEQYF. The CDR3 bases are TGCAGTTACAGGACCATCTACGAGCAGTACTTC.

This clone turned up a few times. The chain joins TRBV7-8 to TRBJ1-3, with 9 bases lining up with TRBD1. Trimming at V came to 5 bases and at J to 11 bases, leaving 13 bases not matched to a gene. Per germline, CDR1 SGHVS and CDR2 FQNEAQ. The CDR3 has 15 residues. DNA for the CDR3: TGTGCCAGCAGCCCCCGGACAGGGGATATTAGCCCCATATATTTT. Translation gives CASSPRTGDISPIYF.

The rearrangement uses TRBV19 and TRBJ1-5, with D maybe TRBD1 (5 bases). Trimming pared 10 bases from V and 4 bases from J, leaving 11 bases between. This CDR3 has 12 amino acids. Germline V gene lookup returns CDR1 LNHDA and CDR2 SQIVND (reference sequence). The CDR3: CATTGSNQPQHF. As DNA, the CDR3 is TGTGCCACCACAGGTTCTAATCAGCCCCAGCATTTT. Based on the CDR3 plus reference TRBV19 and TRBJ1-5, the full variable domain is DGGITQSPKYLFRKEGQNVTLSCEQNLNHDAMYWYRQDPGQGLRLIYYSQIVNDFQKGDIAEGYSVSREKKESFPLTVTSAQKNPTAFYLCATTGSNQPQHFGDGTRLSIL.

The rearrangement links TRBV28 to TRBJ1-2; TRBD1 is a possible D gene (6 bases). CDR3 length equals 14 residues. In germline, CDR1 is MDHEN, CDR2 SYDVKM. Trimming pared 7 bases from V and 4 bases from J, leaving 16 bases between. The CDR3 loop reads CASTRGGLGYGYTF. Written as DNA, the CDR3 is TGTGCCAGCACACGGGGGGGGCTGGGCTATGGCTACACCTTC.

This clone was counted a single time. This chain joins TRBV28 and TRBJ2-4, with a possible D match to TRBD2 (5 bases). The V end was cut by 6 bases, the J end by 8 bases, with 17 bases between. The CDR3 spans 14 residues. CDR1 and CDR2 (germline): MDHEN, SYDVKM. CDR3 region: CASSSDGGRHIQYF. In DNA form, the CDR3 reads TGTGCCAGCAGCTCTGATGGAGGACGGCACATTCAGTACTTC.

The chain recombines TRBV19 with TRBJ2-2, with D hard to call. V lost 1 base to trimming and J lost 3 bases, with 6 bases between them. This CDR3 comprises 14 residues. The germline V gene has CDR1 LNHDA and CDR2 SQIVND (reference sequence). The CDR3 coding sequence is TGTGCCAGTAGTATAGGGGCAGACACCGGGGAGCTGTTTTTT. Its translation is CASSIGADTGELFF.

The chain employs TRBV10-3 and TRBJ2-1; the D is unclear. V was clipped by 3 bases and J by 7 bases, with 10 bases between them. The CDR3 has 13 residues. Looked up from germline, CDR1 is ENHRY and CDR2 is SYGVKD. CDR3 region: CAISDEDGNEQFF. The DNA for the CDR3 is TGTGCCATCAGTGACGAGGATGGGAATGAGCAGTTCTTC.

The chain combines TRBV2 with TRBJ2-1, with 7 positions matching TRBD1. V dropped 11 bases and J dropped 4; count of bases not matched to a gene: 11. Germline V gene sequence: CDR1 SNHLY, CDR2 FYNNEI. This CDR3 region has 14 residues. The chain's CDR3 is CACPGQRLYNEQFF. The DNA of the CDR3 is TGTGCCTGCCCGGGACAGAGACTATACAATGAGCAGTTCTTC.

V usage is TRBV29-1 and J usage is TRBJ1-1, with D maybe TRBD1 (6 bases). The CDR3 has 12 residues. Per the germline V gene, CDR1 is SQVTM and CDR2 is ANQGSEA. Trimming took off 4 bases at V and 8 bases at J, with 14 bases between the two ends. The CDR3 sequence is CSVGRQDFEAFF. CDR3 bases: TGCAGCGTTGGGCGACAGGACTTCGAAGCTTTCTTT.

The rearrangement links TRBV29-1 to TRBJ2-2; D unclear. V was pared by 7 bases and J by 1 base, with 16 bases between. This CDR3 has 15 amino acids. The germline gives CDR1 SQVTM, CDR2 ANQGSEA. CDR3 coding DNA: TGCAGCGCCAGCCTTCGTAACAGGAACACCGGGGAGCTGTTTTTT. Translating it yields CSASLRNRNTGELFF.

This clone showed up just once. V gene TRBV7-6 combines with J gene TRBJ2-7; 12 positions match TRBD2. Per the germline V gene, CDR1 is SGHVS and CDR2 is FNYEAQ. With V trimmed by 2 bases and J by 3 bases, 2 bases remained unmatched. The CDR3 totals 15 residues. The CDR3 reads CASSLMTSGSYEQYF. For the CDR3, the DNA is TGTGCCAGCAGCTTAATGACTAGCGGGAGCTACGAGCAGTACTTC.

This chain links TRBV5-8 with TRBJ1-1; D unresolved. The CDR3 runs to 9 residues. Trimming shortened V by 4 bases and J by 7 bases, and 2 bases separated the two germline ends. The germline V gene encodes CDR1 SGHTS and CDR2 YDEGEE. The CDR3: CASSLEAFF. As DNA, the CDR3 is TGTGCCAGCAGCCTTGAAGCTTTCTTT. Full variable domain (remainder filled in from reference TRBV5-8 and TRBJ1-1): EAGVTQSPTHLIKTRGQQATLRCSPISGHTSVYWYQQALGLGLQFLLWYDEGEERNRGNFPPRFSGRQFPNYSSELNVNALELEDSALYLCASSLEAFFGQGTRLTVV.

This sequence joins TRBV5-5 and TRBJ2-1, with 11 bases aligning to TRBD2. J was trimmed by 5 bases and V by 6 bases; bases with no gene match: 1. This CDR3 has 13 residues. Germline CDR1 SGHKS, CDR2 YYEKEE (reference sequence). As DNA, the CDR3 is TGTGCCAGCACGGGACTAGCGGACAATGAGCAGTTCTTC. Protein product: CASTGLADNEQFF.

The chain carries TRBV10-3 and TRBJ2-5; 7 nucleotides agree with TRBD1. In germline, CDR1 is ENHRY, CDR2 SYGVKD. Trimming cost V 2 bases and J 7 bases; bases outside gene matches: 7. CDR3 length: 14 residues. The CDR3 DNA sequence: TGTGCCATCAGTGAGGGGGACAGTTCAGGGACCCAGTACTTC. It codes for CAISEGDSSGTQYF.

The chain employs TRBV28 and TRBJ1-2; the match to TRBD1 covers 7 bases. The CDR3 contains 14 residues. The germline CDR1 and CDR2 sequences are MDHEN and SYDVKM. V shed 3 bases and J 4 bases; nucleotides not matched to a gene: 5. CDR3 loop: CASSFRDRPYGYTF. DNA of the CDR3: TGTGCCAGCAGTTTCAGGGACAGACCCTATGGCTACACCTTC.